This T cell receptor beta chain is drawn from a study of T-cell memory formation after mild COVID-19. Study information: The TCR clusters were mostly specific to one donor. Study findings and constraints: Contracting CD8+ clones were enriched in EMRA, CD4+ mainly in CM and EM. Some responding clones appeared in pre-infection memory, suggesting cross-reactive memory joined.

As concerns this clonotype: Its antigen is still unknown.

The V and J ends lost 1 base and 4 bases respectively, with 26 bases between them. CDR1 SQVTM and CDR2 ANQGSEA come from the germline V gene. The CDR3 runs to 18 residues. TCRdb re-analysed the 5' RACE reads in MiXCR, keeping a single row per CDR3 protein. Among around 130,000 distinct CDR3 sequences listed, 15% to 20% were seen once. The chain joins TRBV29-1 to TRBJ2-7, with a possible D match to TRBD1 (5 bases). The source is an adult woman who had mild COVID-19 (a few samples of this study predate the infection). Cell type and time point are not known. Source material: PBMCs or a T cell subset sorted from them (not recorded which). The CDR3 DNA reads TGCAGCGTTGAAGCGTCGTCCCTAAGGACAACTACGGCTTACGAGCAGTACTTC. It yields the protein CSVEASSLRTTTAYEQYF.